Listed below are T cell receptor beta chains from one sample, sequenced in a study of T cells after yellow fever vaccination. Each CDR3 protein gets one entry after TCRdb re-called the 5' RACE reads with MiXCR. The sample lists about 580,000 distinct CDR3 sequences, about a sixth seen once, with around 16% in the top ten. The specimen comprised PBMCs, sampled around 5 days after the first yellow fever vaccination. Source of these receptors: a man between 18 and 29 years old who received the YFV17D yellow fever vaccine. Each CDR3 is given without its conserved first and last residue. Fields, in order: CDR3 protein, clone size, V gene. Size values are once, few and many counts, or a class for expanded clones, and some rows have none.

ASSKRTPTDTQY,few,TRBV7-3
ASTPGTGASEQY,NA,TRBV9
ASSDSTGNTIY,few,TRBV6-2/TRBV6-3
ASSARTIPDTQY,many,TRBV7-2
ASSQPRGRGETQY,NA,TRBV4-3
SAPRAGGALDEQF,few,TRBV20-1
ASSPGAANTEAF,many,TRBV7-2
ASSVNRGEKLF,many,TRBV6-4
ASSYSTSVGRTLTDTQY,few,TRBV6-5
ASSLSLVMNTEAF,few,TRBV12-3/TRBV12-4
ASSLTEYNTEAF,NA,TRBV6-5
ASVRDGTYEQY,few,TRBV3-1
ASTWPGEGDTQY,few,TRBV2
ASSEAEGWGQETQY,NA,TRBV6-1
SGRSSPTEF,few,TRBV29-1
ASRDNRAQPQH,NA,TRBV6-2/TRBV6-3
ASSLLGTGGSVEQF,NA,TRBV28